This TCR beta chain was retrieved from a study of blood T cell repertoires in COVID-19. Study overall: Samples came from the United States, Italy and Spain, spanning acute and convalescent COVID-19. T cells, B-cell-depleted T cells, or PBMCs provided the cDNA or gDNA that served as material.

Seattle-derived patients entered the study during active infection and were followed longitudinally. V lost 2 bases and J 4 bases, leaving 4 bases between the germline ends. Germline V CDR1 and CDR2: MNHEY, SVGEGT. The CDR3 consists of 12 residues. In the study's own analysis: Cell counts per sample came from amplifying reference gene primers. TCRdb's table, derived via immunoSEQ multiplex PCR, lists solely in-frame clones and lacks some. V, J and clone size were drawn from that table, and D and trimming were deduced from the DNA. Of 200,000 to 250,000 clones in the sample, approximately 83% are singletons; the top ten hold over 1%.

The sequence came from a woman in her 30s with COVID-19, enrolled during active disease. The rearrangement uses TRBV6-2 or TRBV6-3 and TRBJ2-3; D gene ambiguous. What was sequenced was peripheral blood. The CDR3 is CASSYRADTQYF. The CDR3 DNA sequence: TGTGCCAGCAGTTACCGGGCAGATACGCAGTATTTT.